These 17 T cell receptor beta chains originate from one sample sequenced in a study of neoadjuvant anti-PD-1 for oral cavity cancer. The time point is: after neoadjuvant nivolumab, at surgical resection. The repertoire was sequenced with immunoSEQ multiplex PCR; TCRdb's copy has only in-frame clones and lacks some. Of approximately 10,000 clones detected, roughly 61% appear once; the ten largest clones hold approximately 7.8%. This material consisted of tumor tissue, taken after nivolumab (anti-PD-1) treatment. The receptors were gathered from a person between 40 and 79 years old with oral cavity squamous cell carcinoma.

This clone occurred once. J is TRBJ2-7 and V is TRBV29-1; TRBD2 aligns across 11 bases. The CDR3 has 14 amino acids. V was clipped by 5 bases and J by 0 bases; unmatched bases: 3. From germline, CDR1 is SQVTM and CDR2 ANQGSEA. CDR3 bases: TGCAGCGTTAGGACTAGCGGGTCCTCCTACGAGCAGTACTTC. Its protein is CSVRTSGSSYEQYF.

The genes are TRBV5-1 and TRBJ1-4; 7 nucleotides match TRBD1. The J segment lost 8 bases and the V segment lost 5 bases, leaving 9 bases of the junction unmatched. Germline V gives CDR1 SGHRS, CDR2 YFSETQ. CDR3 length equals 14 residues. This CDR3 reads CASRRGTDQEKLFF. The DNA of the CDR3 is TGCGCCAGCAGAAGGGGGACAGATCAAGAAAAACTGTTTTTT.

The chain carries TRBV2 and TRBJ1-2, with TRBD1 identical over 9 bases. The ends lost 7 bases at V and 7 bases at J; junction bases unmatched: 13. The CDR3 runs 15 residues. Germline CDR1 and CDR2: SNHLY and FYNNEI. The CDR3 spells CASTKDRGTARGYTF. The CDR3 nucleotides are TGTGCCAGCACTAAGGACAGGGGAACAGCACGTGGCTACACCTTC.

The V gene is TRBV9, the J gene TRBJ2-5; 12 positions match TRBD2. V shed 3 bases, J shed 5 bases, and the junction held 8 bases outside the gene matches. CDR1 is SGDLS and CDR2 is YYNGEE in the germline V gene. The CDR3 sequence is 16 residues long. The CDR3 sequence is CASSARLAGERETQYF. CDR3 nucleotide sequence: TGTGCCAGCAGCGCCCGACTAGCGGGAGAGAGGGAGACCCAGTACTTC.

The chain carries TRBV2 and TRBJ2-7; no reliable D call. V was cut by 3 bases and J by 0 bases, with 6 bases left in between. This CDR3 contains 13 residues. Germline V CDR1 and CDR2: SNHLY, FYNNEI. In DNA, the CDR3 is TGTGCCAGCAGTGAGGGCAGCTCCTACGAGCAGTACTTC. It specifies CASSEGSSYEQYF.

The genes are TRBV5-6 and TRBJ1-4; D is possibly TRBD1 (5 bases). The CDR3 is made up of 16 amino acids. The germline gives CDR1 SGHDT, CDR2 YYEEEE. V shed 4 bases and J shed 4 bases, with 17 bases lying between them. CDR3 in amino acids: CASSLGPGTLNEKLFF. DNA of the CDR3: TGTGCCAGCAGCCTTGGACCTGGGACCCTTAATGAAAAACTGTTTTTT.

Relative to its sample, this clone is medium-sized. This chain joins TRBV5-1 and TRBJ2-3; a possible D gene is TRBD2 (6 bases). With 4 bases removed from V and 0 bases from J, the gap between germline ends came to 12 bases. CDR1 and CDR2 from the germline V gene are SGHRS and YFSETQ. The CDR3 consists of 15 residues. CDR3 DNA: TGCGCCAGCAGCCGGATGGGGGGTAGCACAGATACGCAGTATTTT. This codes for CASSRMGGSTDTQYF.

Here the CDR3 DNA reads TGTGCCAGCCTCCCCCAGGGGCCGATGATAAATGCTTTCTTT. This gives the protein CASLPQGPMINAFF. The chain employs TRBV2 and TRBJ1-1, with D possibly TRBD1 on 6 matching bases. Germline V gene data show CDR1 as SNHLY and CDR2 as FYNNEI. The CDR3 totals 14 residues. V lost 8 bases and J 11 bases, leaving 24 bases between the germline ends.

The chain is built from TRBV7-3 and TRBJ2-7; no definite D call. The CDR3 loop spans 11 amino acids. Germline V CDR1 and CDR2: SGHTA, FQGTGA. Trimming cost V 4 bases and J 3 bases, with 4 bases left between them. The CDR3, as DNA: TGTGCCAGCAGCTCCCTCTACGAGCAGTACTTC. As protein: CASSSLYEQYF.

The chain joins TRBV2 to TRBJ1-1; the D is unclear. V was clipped by 8 bases and J by 0 bases, with 10 bases between them. This CDR3 comprises 13 residues. Per germline, CDR1 SNHLY and CDR2 FYNNEI. The CDR3 loop reads CASGRDMNTEAFF. Written as DNA, the CDR3 is TGTGCCAGCGGTAGAGACATGAACACTGAAGCTTTCTTT.

This chain connects TRBV30 to TRBJ1-5; D is unresolved. V lost 0 bases to trimming and J lost 0 bases, with 6 bases between them. Germline assignment: CDR1 GTSNPN and CDR2 SVGIG (reference sequence). The CDR3 is 14 residues long. CDR3 sequence (DNA): TGTGCCTGGAGTGTAGGGATTAGCAATCAGCCCCAGCATTTT. As protein: CAWSVGISNQPQHF.

CDR3 DNA sequence: TGCGCCAGCAGCTTGGGCCAGGACACTGAAGCTTTCTTT. Translating it yields CASSLGQDTEAFF. This chain connects TRBV5-1 to TRBJ1-1; no firm D call. Trimming stripped 0 bases from V and 3 bases from J, with 6 bases between. The CDR3 has 13 residues. The germline V gene encodes CDR1 SGHRS and CDR2 YFSETQ.

The chain uses TRBV11-2 and TRBJ2-1; D perhaps matches TRBD1 (5 bases). Germline V gene data show CDR1 as SGHAT and CDR2 as FQNNGV. Trimming left V 0 bases short and J 2 bases short, with 11 bases between. The CDR3 sequence is 16 residues long. The CDR3: CASSLDEAGPYNEQFF. The CDR3 region has the DNA TGTGCCAGCAGCTTAGATGAGGCAGGGCCCTACAATGAGCAGTTCTTC.

The chain couples TRBV19 to TRBJ1-6, with 7 nucleotides matching TRBD1. V lost 6 bases, J lost 3 bases, and 2 bases stayed unmatched. The length of the CDR3 is 14 residues. Germline lookup yields CDR1 LNHDA and CDR2 SQIVND (reference sequence). CDR3 sequence reads: CASRWDSYNSPLHF. As DNA, the CDR3 is TGTGCCAGTAGATGGGACAGCTATAATTCACCCCTCCACTTT. Full variable domain (rest looked up from reference TRBV19 and TRBJ1-6): DGGITQSPKYLFRKEGQNVTLSCEQNLNHDAMYWYRQDPGQGLRLIYYSQIVNDFQKGDIAEGYSVSREKKESFPLTVTSAQKNPTAFYLCASRWDSYNSPLHFGNGTRLTVT.

The chain links TRBV6-8 to TRBJ1-2; D is possibly TRBD1 (5 bases). This CDR3 is built from 14 residues. CDR1 and CDR2 (germline): MNHGY, SAAAGT. V shed 6 bases and J shed 2 bases, with 13 bases lying between them. The CDR3 coding sequence is TGTGCCAGCAGAGCCCAAAGGGGAAACTATGGCTACACCTTC. Protein product: CASRAQRGNYGYTF.

The J gene is TRBJ1-4, the V gene TRBV5-1; 8 positions agree with TRBD1. V gave up 4 bases and J gave up 4 bases; unmatched junction bases: 6. The CDR3 length is 15 residues. CDR1 and CDR2 from the germline V gene are SGHRS and YFSETQ. The CDR3 reads CASSAGQGFNEKLFF. CDR3 DNA: TGCGCCAGCAGCGCAGGACAGGGCTTTAATGAAAAACTGTTTTTT.

The V call is TRBV6-6, the J call TRBJ1-4; 7 bases align to TRBD1. The CDR3 length is 14 residues. Germline values: CDR1 MNHNY, CDR2 SVGAGI (reference sequence). V shed 6 bases, J shed 7 bases, and the junction held 8 bases outside the gene matches. The CDR3 DNA follows: TGTGCCAGCAGGGTCCGACAGGGTGGTGAAAAACTGTTTTTT. It yields the protein CASRVRQGGEKLFF.